This T cell receptor beta chain originates from a study of T cells in tuberculosis. Study-wide results and caveats: The TCR-beta difference was not significant; alpha differences partly reflected length. Active tuberculosis TCR-alpha repertoires lay closer to GMM-specific TCRs than IGRA-negative controls, suggesting clonal expansion.

In the case of this clone: Its matching antigen is unknown.

TCRdb's table, derived via immunoSEQ multiplex PCR, lists solely in-frame clones and lacks some. The sample lists about 45,000 clones, around 94% occurring once. The length of the CDR3 is 14 residues. In germline, CDR1 is SGHDT, CDR2 YYEEEE. Between the trimmed V and J ends, which lost 7 bases and 0 bases, there was a span of 13 bases. The origin of this receptor is a donor aged 10-29 years with latent tuberculosis or without tuberculosis infection. Some clones in this sample may be carry-over from other donors' samples. The chain combines TRBV5-6 with TRBJ1-2; no reliable D call. Sequencing was done on a sample of PBMCs. This CDR3 reads CASRLEEANYGYTF. The CDR3 region has the DNA TGTGCCAGCCGCCTTGAGGAAGCTAACTATGGCTACACCTTC. Combining the CDR3 with reference TRBV5-6 and TRBJ1-2 gives the whole variable domain DAGVTQSPTHLIKTRGQQVTLRCSPKSGHDTVSWYQQALGQGPQFIFQYYEEEERQRGNFPDRFSGHQFPNYSSELNVNALLLGDSALYLCASRLEEANYGYTFGSGTRLTVV.